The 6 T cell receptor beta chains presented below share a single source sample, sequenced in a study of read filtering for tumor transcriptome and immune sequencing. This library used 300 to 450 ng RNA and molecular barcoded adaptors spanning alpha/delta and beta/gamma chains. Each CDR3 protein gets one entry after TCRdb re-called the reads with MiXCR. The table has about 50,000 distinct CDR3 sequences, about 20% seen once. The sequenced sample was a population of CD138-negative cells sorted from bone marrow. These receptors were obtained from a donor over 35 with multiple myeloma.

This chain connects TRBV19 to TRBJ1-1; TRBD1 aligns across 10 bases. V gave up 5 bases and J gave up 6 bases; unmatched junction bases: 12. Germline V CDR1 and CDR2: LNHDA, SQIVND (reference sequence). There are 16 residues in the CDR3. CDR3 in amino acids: CASSAYLGQGIPEAFF. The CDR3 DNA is TGTGCCAGTAGTGCCTACCTGGGACAGGGGATTCCTGAAGCTTTCTTT.

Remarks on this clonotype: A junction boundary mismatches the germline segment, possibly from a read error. The CDR3 loop reads CSAVVGGQAYNEQLF. The CDR3 DNA sequence: TGCAGCGCAGTAGTGGGAGGGCAGGCCTACAATGAGCAGCTCTTC. The rearrangement links TRBV29-1 to TRBJ2-1, with 7 nucleotides matching TRBD2. The CDR3 is 15 amino acids. Germline CDR1 SQVTM, CDR2 ANQGSEA.

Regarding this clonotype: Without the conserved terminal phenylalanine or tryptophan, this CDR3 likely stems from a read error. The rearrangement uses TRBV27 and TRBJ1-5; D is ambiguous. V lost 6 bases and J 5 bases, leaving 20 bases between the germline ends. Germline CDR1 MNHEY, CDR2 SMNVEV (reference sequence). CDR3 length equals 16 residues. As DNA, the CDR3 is TGTGCCAGCAGACCCCCCTCGGTGGGTGCTGATCAGCCCCAGCATCTT. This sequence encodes CASRPPSVGADQPQHL.

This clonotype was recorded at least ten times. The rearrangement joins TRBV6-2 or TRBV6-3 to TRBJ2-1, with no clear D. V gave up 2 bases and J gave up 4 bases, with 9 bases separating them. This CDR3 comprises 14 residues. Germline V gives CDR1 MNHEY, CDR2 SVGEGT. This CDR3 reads CASSYAGTYNEQFF. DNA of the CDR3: TGTGCCAGCAGTTACGCCGGTACTTACAATGAGCAGTTCTTC.

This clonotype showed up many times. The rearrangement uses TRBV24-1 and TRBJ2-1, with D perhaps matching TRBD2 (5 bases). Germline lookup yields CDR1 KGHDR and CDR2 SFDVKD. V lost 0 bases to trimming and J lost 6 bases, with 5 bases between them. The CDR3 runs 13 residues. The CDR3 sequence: CATSDLRGNEQFF. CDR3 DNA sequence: TGTGCCACCAGTGATTTGCGGGGCAATGAGCAGTTCTTC.

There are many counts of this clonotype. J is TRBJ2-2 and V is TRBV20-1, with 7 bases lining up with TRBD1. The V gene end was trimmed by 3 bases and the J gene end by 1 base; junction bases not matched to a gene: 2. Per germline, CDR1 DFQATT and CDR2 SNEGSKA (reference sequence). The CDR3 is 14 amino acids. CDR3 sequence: CSARRGQNTGELFF. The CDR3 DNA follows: TGCAGTGCTAGGAGGGGGCAGAACACCGGGGAGCTGTTTTTT.